The sample holds many counts of the clone carrying this T cell receptor (beta chain). Its antigen is currently unknown. RNA transcripts gave rise to amplified TCR beta CDR3 regions. The HTBI primer set served for first-round RT-PCR of the TCR CDR3. TCRdb redid the calling of the multiplex PCR reads with MiXCR, one entry per CDR3 protein. This sample carries over 550,000 distinct CDR3 sequences, roughly 17% of them seen once, and the ten largest clones take about 20%. Exclusion criteria comprised uncontrolled infection, other autoimmune disease, pregnancy or lactation. Fresh peripheral blood, 10 ml, yielded the PBMCs. These data are taken from a study of T cells in Graves' hyperthyroidism and ophthalmopathy. General study findings and limits: In the blood, most expanded thyroid clonotypes above 0.001 appeared as well.

The sequencing sample was made of blood. The sequence was obtained from a woman between 18 and 29 years old with Graves' hyperthyroidism.

CDR3 amino acids: CASSLGGGNQETQYF. The CDR3 DNA is TGTGCCAGCAGCTTAGGTGGGGGCAACCAAGAGACCCAGTACTTC. The chain is built from TRBV11-2 and TRBJ2-5, with D tentatively TRBD1 (6 bases). The CDR3 contains 15 residues. The V gene's germline CDR1 is SGHAT and CDR2 FQNNGV. V was pared by 1 base and J by 0 bases, with 9 bases between.